Described below is a single T cell receptor beta chain sequence and its context. This sample stems from a study of blood T cell repertoires in COVID-19. The assay was immunoSEQ multiplex PCR, and TCRdb's table has in-frame clones only and misses some. The data hold 200,000 to 250,000 clones, with 85% to 90% observed a single time. The CDR3 contains 15 residues. Germline CDR1 and CDR2: SGDLS and YYNGEE. V was trimmed by 1 base and J by 4 bases, leaving 11 bases between them. J is TRBJ1-4 and V is TRBV9, with unresolved D. The origin of this receptor is a young man with COVID-19, enrolled during active disease. The sample was peripheral blood. CDR3 sequence reads: CASSVMGSVNEKLFF. The CDR3 DNA reads as TGTGCCAGCAGCGTAATGGGTAGCGTTAATGAAAAACTGTTTTTT.